These T cell receptor beta chains were read from a single sample in a study of patients and donors after allogeneic stem cell transplantation. A single record per CDR3 protein comes from TCRdb applying MiXCR to the RT-PCR reads. Seen here are fewer than 500,000 distinct CDR3 sequences, 16% observed once, and the top ten hold less than 8.5%. Material for sequencing was blood, either unsorted or a sorted T cell fraction (not recorded which). The receptor source for this set is a human donor who was either an allogeneic HSCT recipient or a stem cell or donor lymphocyte infusion donor (not recorded which). It is not recorded whose cells these are; they may come from a transplant donor. The CDR3 runs from the conserved cysteine through the conserved F or W. A D gene is named only where the DNA matches it firmly. Only some rows state a clone size, as once, few, many or a class for expanded clones.

d_call | j_call | cdr3_length | v_call | clone_size | cdr3_nt | cdr3_aa
. | TRBJ2-5 | 13 | TRBV29-1 | . | TGCAGCGTTGAAGAAGGCCGGGGGGAGACCCAGTACTTC | CSVEEGRGETQYF
TRBD2 | TRBJ2-5 | 15 | TRBV6-1 | . | TGTGCCAGTCTGCGACTAGCGGGACTGGGGGAGACCCAGTACTTC | CASLRLAGLGETQYF
. | TRBJ2-5 | 12 | TRBV14 | . | TGTGCCAGCAGCCAAGCTCCAGAGACCCAGTACTTC | CASSQAPETQYF
. | TRBJ2-4 | 15 | TRBV11-2 | few | TGTGCCAGCAGCTCCGGACTGGAAACTCAAAACATTCAGTACTTC | CASSSGLETQNIQYF
. | TRBJ1-1 | 14 | TRBV27 | few | TGTGCCAGCAGTCGAAACACAGGGAACACTGAAGCTTTCTTT | CASSRNTGNTEAFF
. | TRBJ2-7 | 14 | TRBV7-2 | . | TGTGCCAGCAGCTTAGGAGGTCCAGCTAACGAGCAGTACTTC | CASSLGGPANEQYF
TRBD1 | TRBJ1-1 | 20 | TRBV18 | . | TGTGCCAGCTCACCGAAGCCCCAAATGACAGGGAGGCGGATGAACACTGAAGCTTTCTTT | CASSPKPQMTGRRMNTEAFF
. | TRBJ2-4 | 14 | TRBV6-1 | . | TGTGCCAGCAGTCGACAGCTAGGCAAAAACATTCAGTACTTC | CASSRQLGKNIQYF
TRBD1 | TRBJ2-7 | 14 | TRBV11-2 | few | TGTGCCAGCAGCCCGGGACAGGTCAACGGGGAGCAGTACTTC | CASSPGQVNGEQYF
TRBD2 | TRBJ2-3 | 16 | TRBV4-3 | . | TGCGCCAGCAGCCAAGACAGCGGGGGGGTTGGGGATACGCAGTATTTT | CASSQDSGGVGDTQYF
TRBD1 | TRBJ2-5 | 16 | TRBV14 | few | TGTGCCAGCAGCCCCATAGGGGAGACAGGGCGTGAGACCCAGTACTTC | CASSPIGETGRETQYF
. | TRBJ2-7 | 13 | TRBV29-1 | few | TGCAGCGTTGAAGAGATGGGGGGAAGCGAGCAGTACTTC | CSVEEMGGSEQYF
. | TRBJ2-7 | 18 | TRBV5-1 | . | TGCGCCAGCAGCTTCCTAGGGGGAGGAGGGGGCGCCTCCTACGAGCAGTACTTC | CASSFLGGGGGASYEQYF
TRBD2 | TRBJ2-4 | 17 | TRBV28 | few | TGTGCCAGCAGTCTCCTACTAGCGGGAGGGCTCAAAAACATTCAGTACTTC | CASSLLLAGGLKNIQYF
. | TRBJ1-2 | 12 | TRBV24-1 | . | TGTGCCACCAGTGACTACAGTGATGGCTACACCTTC | CATSDYSDGYTF
. | TRBJ2-3 | 15 | TRBV5-1 | . | TGCGCCAGCAGCCAGCAGAGCCCCGGGGCAGATACGCAGTATTTT | CASSQQSPGADTQYF
TRBD1 | TRBJ2-3 | 15 | TRBV3-1 | few | TGTGCCAGCAGCACCGGGACAGGCGGCACAGATACGCAGTATTTT | CASSTGTGGTDTQYF
TRBD1 | TRBJ1-6 | 16 | TRBV20-1 | few | TGCAGTGCGACGGACAGGGGTTTAGGCCTATGGTCACCCCTCCACTTT | CSATDRGLGLWSPLHF
. | TRBJ2-5 | 15 | TRBV29-1 | few | TGCAGCGTTGATAAGGCGCAGGGCCCGAGGGAGACCCAGTACTTC | CSVDKAQGPRETQYF
. | TRBJ2-1 | 14 | TRBV18 | few | TGTGCCAGCTCAAGCAAGGGGGGCGTCCGTGAGCAGTTCTTC | CASSSKGGVREQFF
TRBD2 | TRBJ2-1 | 15 | TRBV2 | few | TGTGCCAGCATCCCAGCGGGAGGGTTTTACAATGAGCAGTTCTTC | CASIPAGGFYNEQFF
. | TRBJ2-2 | 14 | TRBV5-6 | . | TGTGCCAGCAGCTTGGCTAGGTTCACCGGGGAGCTGTTTTTT | CASSLARFTGELFF
TRBD1 | TRBJ2-2 | 15 | TRBV7-9 | . | TGTGCCAGCAGCTTAGTCCAGGGGGCGACCGGGGAGCTGTTTTTT | CASSLVQGATGELFF
. | TRBJ2-5 | 13 | TRBV19 | few | TGTGCCAGTAGTTGGGCCCCTAAAGAGACCCAGTACTTC | CASSWAPKETQYF
. | TRBJ2-1 | 13 | TRBV4-3 | . | TGCGCCAGCAGCCAAAATAGCGGCAATGAGCAGTTCTTC | CASSQNSGNEQFF
. | TRBJ2-7 | 16 | TRBV7-9 | . | TGTGCCAGCAGCCCTTCCAGGGCAGGGATGGCCTACGAGCAGTACTTC | CASSPSRAGMAYEQYF
. | TRBJ1-6 | 12 | TRBV7-2 | few | TGTGCCAGCAGCTTAGACCGTTCACCCCTCCACTTT | CASSLDRSPLHF
TRBD2 | TRBJ2-1 | 16 | TRBV20-1 | . | TGCAGTGCTAGAGGGGGGACTAGCGCACCCTACAATGAGCAGTTCTTC | CSARGGTSAPYNEQFF
TRBD2 | TRBJ2-1 | 17 | TRBV19 | . | TGTGCCAGTAGCCGGGGAAGAACTAGCGGGATCTACAATGAGCAGTTCTTC | CASSRGRTSGIYNEQFF
. | TRBJ2-1 | 12 | TRBV18 | . | TGTGCCAGCTCACCAAACTTCAATGAGCAGTTCTTC | CASSPNFNEQFF
. | TRBJ1-4 | 14 | TRBV24-1 | . | TGTGCCACCAGTGATCCTACTCAGGGGAAAAAACTGTTTTTT | CATSDPTQGKKLFF
. | TRBJ1-2 | 14 | TRBV20-1 | few | TGCAGTGCTAGAGACCAACAGGGCCCGCGGGGCTACACCTTC | CSARDQQGPRGYTF
. | TRBJ1-2 | 18 | TRBV4-3 | . | TGCGCCAGCAGCCAAGATGGTGGAGGGGCCGCCATTAACTATGGCTACACCTTC | CASSQDGGGAAINYGYTF
. | TRBJ2-7 | 15 | TRBV4-1 | . | TGCGCCAGCAGCCAACTTTACCCTGGAGGGTACGAGCAGTACTTC | CASSQLYPGGYEQYF
TRBD1 | TRBJ1-2 | 15 | TRBV14 | . | TGTGCCAGCAGCCAACCAACCGGGACAGGGATTTCCTACACCTTC | CASSQPTGTGISYTF
. | TRBJ2-2 | 14 | TRBV19 | . | TGTGCCAGTAGTATTGGGCCCCCGGCTGGGGAGCTGTTTTTT | CASSIGPPAGELFF
TRBD1 | TRBJ1-2 | 13 | TRBV30 | few | TGTGCCTGTACCGGACAGGAGGCTGTTGGCTACACCTTC | CACTGQEAVGYTF
TRBD1 | TRBJ2-3 | 14 | TRBV6-1 | . | TGTGCCAGCAGTGAATCAGGCCGGGACAGCCTTCTGTATTTT | CASSESGRDSLLYF
. | TRBJ1-2 | 13 | TRBV19 | . | TGTGCCAGTAGGGGGCTGGCGGACTATGGCTACACCTTC | CASRGLADYGYTF
TRBD1 | TRBJ1-2 | 15 | TRBV6-2/TRBV6-3 | . | TGTGCCAGCACCAACCGGGACAGGGTTAACTATGGCTACACCTTC | CASTNRDRVNYGYTF
. | TRBJ1-4 | 19 | TRBV25-1 | few | TGTGCCAGCAGTGAATGGGCAGGCCATCAATCGTCAACTAATGAAAAACTGTTTTTT | CASSEWAGHQSSTNEKLFF
. | TRBJ2-7 | 14 | TRBV20-1 | few | TGCAGTGCTATGGCCCGGGTCCAGAGCTACGAGCAGTACTTC | CSAMARVQSYEQYF